This T cell receptor (beta chain) comes out of a study of cytomegalovirus exposure and HLA in healthy donors. Donors showed nominal health when sampled, although they likely had unrecorded immune exposures. V lost 4 bases to trimming and J lost 8 bases, with 12 bases between them. The CDR3 covers 12 residues. Germline lookup yields CDR1 SGDLS and CDR2 YYNGEE. Both 60 Vbeta primers and 13 Jbeta primers went into the PCR. Here immunoSEQ multiplex PCR was the method, and the copy in TCRdb shows in-frame clones only, minus some. The sample yields about 160,000 clones, roughly 85% seen once. V gene TRBV9 combines with J gene TRBJ1-2, with D hard to call. The specimen sequenced was PBMCs. This receptor was taken from a woman aged 45-65 years in good health and CMV-seronegative. The chain's CDR3 is CASSSSSGGYTF. The CDR3 DNA reads TGTGCCAGCAGCTCCAGCTCGGGGGGCTACACCTTC.